This entry features one T cell receptor beta chain sequence. Its specificity is unknown. The sample originates from a study of beta chain features in type 1 diabetes. The study, taken as a whole, reports: Insertions at VDJ junctions were less frequent in type 1 diabetes patients. These patients also deleted more nucleotides at the same junctions. Across all four CD4+ subsets, people with type 1 diabetes showed modestly shorter TCRB CDR3s.

Sorted CD4+ subsets: naive, central memory, regulatory, stem cell-like memory (CD45RO/CCR7/CD25/CD127/CD95/CD27 panel). Reverse transcribing all isolated RNA meant expressed TCRB transcripts were sequenced. The repertoire was sequenced with immunoSEQ multiplex PCR; TCRdb's copy has only in-frame clones and lacks some. The sample contains fewer than 900,000 clones, 17% of which appear only once. This CDR3 has 15 amino acids. After removal of 2 bases from V and 3 bases from J, the junction contained 2 bases not matched to a gene. Germline V gives CDR1 MNHNY, CDR2 SVGAGI (reference sequence). This receptor was taken from a woman aged 18-29 years in good health. V gene TRBV6-6 combines with J gene TRBJ2-1; 9 positions match TRBD1. The sequencing sample was made of naive CD4+ T cells from blood. The CDR3 sequence: CASSYGDRDYNEQFF. For the CDR3, the DNA is TGTGCCAGCAGTTACGGGGACAGGGACTACAATGAGCAGTTCTTC.